Below are 16 T cell receptor beta chains sequenced from a single sample in a study of cytomegalovirus exposure and HLA in healthy donors. PCR amplification relied on 60 Vbeta primers (plus 13 Jbeta primers). Clones were sequenced by immunoSEQ multiplex PCR, and TCRdb holds only the in-frame ones, with some missing. This table holds fewer than 200,000 clones, about four fifths found once. Specimen: PBMCs. The source is a man aged 25-40 years in good health and CMV-seronegative.

The chain couples TRBV29-1 to TRBJ1-1, with 7 bases lining up with TRBD1. The junction had 9 bases not matched to a gene; V was cut back by 3 bases and J by 5 bases. CDR3 length: 14 residues. CDR1 SQVTM and CDR2 ANQGSEA come from the germline V gene. The DNA for the CDR3 is TGCAGCGTTGAGCTACAGGGGCAGGAGACTGAAGCTTTCTTT. The encoded protein is CSVELQGQETEAFF.

V and J are TRBV9 and TRBJ2-1; 8 bases agree with TRBD1. V shed 4 bases and J 7 bases; nucleotides not matched to a gene: 4. Germline loops: CDR1 SGDLS, CDR2 YYNGEE. CDR3 length: 13 residues. The CDR3 coding sequence is TGTGCCAGCAGCCCCCGGACAGGGAATGAGCAGTTCTTC. This codes for CASSPRTGNEQFF.

A single count supports this clone. This chain links TRBV7-2 with TRBJ2-1, with 9 bases fitting TRBD1. The trim removed 3 bases at V and 8 bases at J, leaving 8 bases unmatched. CDR1 is SGHTA, CDR2 FQGNSA, per germline. The CDR3 is 15 amino acids. The CDR3 bases are TGTGCCAGCAGCTTTACCGGGACAGGGAGCTATGAGCAGTTCTTC. Protein product: CASSFTGTGSYEQFF.

The chain carries TRBV6-5 and TRBJ1-1, with D perhaps TRBD1 (5 bases). Germline V CDR1 and CDR2: MNHEY, SVGAGI. Trimming removed 11 bases at V and 3 bases at J, with 16 bases between. The CDR3 sequence is 13 residues long. The CDR3 loop reads CAFSTQGYTEAFF. The CDR3 nucleotides read TGTGCCTTTTCAACGCAGGGCTACACTGAAGCTTTCTTT.

In this sample, this clone turned up once. The V gene is TRBV6-1, the J gene TRBJ2-5, with TRBD2 matching over 7 bases. Germline CDR1 and CDR2: MNHNS and SASEGT. Trimming cost V 11 bases and J 2 bases; bases outside gene matches: 8. This CDR3 is 13 amino acids long. The CDR3 loop is CAGGGVGQETQYF. In nucleotides, the CDR3 is TGTGCCGGGGGGGGTGTTGGTCAAGAGACCCAGTACTTC.

The V call is TRBV28, the J call TRBJ1-6, with D tentatively TRBD1 (5 bases). Deletions cut 6 bases from V and 5 bases from J, with 11 bases between. This CDR3 spans 14 amino acids. Germline values: CDR1 MDHEN, CDR2 SYDVKM. CDR3 DNA: TGTGCCAGCAGATCTCAGGGTGATAATTCACCCCTCCACTTT. This codes for CASRSQGDNSPLHF.

The V gene is TRBV5-6, the J gene TRBJ2-5, with D possibly matching TRBD2 (6 bases). The DNA end is more similar to TRBJ2-7, so the J call may be wrong. This CDR3 contains 15 residues. Germline CDR1 is SGHDT and CDR2 is YYEEEE. The CDR3 coding sequence is TGTGCCAGCAGGCGGCGGGCGGGATATACCTACGAGCAGTACTTC. Protein: CASRRRAGYTYEQYF.

The chain uses TRBV10-2 and TRBJ1-1; D might be TRBD1 (5 bases). This CDR3 spans 15 amino acids. V gave up 2 bases and J gave up 5 bases, with 15 bases separating them. Per germline, CDR1 WSHSY and CDR2 SAAADI. The CDR3 DNA sequence: TGCGCCAGCAGTGAGCGCGATTACGGGGGTACTGAAGCTTTCTTT. It encodes CASSERDYGGTEAFF.

This clone has only one observation. The genes are TRBV28 and TRBJ2-2, with 10 positions matching TRBD1. The CDR3 has 19 amino acids. The J segment lost 4 bases and the V segment lost 6 bases, leaving 17 bases of the junction unmatched. Germline loops: CDR1 MDHEN, CDR2 SYDVKM. In nucleotides, the CDR3 is TGTGCCAGCAGCTTTATGGGCTGGGAGACAGGGGGCTTCACCGGGGAGCTGTTTTTT. Translating gives CASSFMGWETGGFTGELFF.

There are a few counts of this clone. The chain links TRBV7-6 to TRBJ2-2, with a tentative D call TRBD2 (5 bases). This CDR3 has 17 amino acids. The V end lost 1 base, the J end lost 4 bases, and 16 bases lay between the germline ends. Germline assignment: CDR1 SGHVS and CDR2 FNYEAQ. CDR3 sequence: CASSLGAVVGSTGELFF. The DNA for the CDR3 is TGTGCCAGCAGCTTAGGGGCGGTCGTAGGGAGCACCGGGGAGCTGTTTTTT.

This sequence joins TRBV10-3 and TRBJ1-2; 11 bases match TRBD1. The CDR3 has 16 amino acids. Germline V lookup: CDR1 ENHRY, CDR2 SYGVKD. The V and J ends lost 6 bases and 4 bases, in that order; junction bases with no gene match: 10. The CDR3 loop reads CAIREDRGLPSYGYTF. Here the CDR3 DNA reads TGTGCCATCAGGGAGGACAGGGGGCTACCTAGCTATGGCTACACCTTC.

CDR3 bases: TGCGCCAGCAGCCTGGGACAGGGAAGGGAGACCCAGTACTTC. It encodes CASSLGQGRETQYF. V is TRBV5-1 and J is TRBJ2-5, with 9 bases aligning to TRBD1. In germline, CDR1 is SGHRS, CDR2 YFSETQ. J lost 5 bases, V lost 4 bases, and 6 bases had no gene match. This CDR3 spans 14 amino acids.

Concerning this clone: At one boundary the junction diverges from the germline segment, which might be a read error. This chain uses TRBV4-2 with TRBJ2-7; tentative D call: TRBD2 (6 bases). There are 13 residues in the CDR3. In germline, CDR1 is LGHNA, CDR2 YNFKEQ. CDR3: CASSQDRGFREHF. CDR3 DNA sequence: TGTGCCAGCAGCCAAGACCGGGGGTTTCGGGAGCACTTC.

The rearrangement joins TRBV11-3 to TRBJ2-1; D not resolved. Trimming cost V 2 bases and J 2 bases, with 10 bases left between them. The CDR3 sequence is 15 residues long. The germline CDR1 and CDR2 sequences are SGHNT and YENEEA. The CDR3 is CASSLKHSAYNEQFF. For the CDR3, the DNA is TGTGCCAGCAGCTTAAAGCACAGTGCCTACAATGAGCAGTTCTTC.

This clone occurred a few times. The J gene is TRBJ1-2, the V gene TRBV5-1; 8 nucleotides match TRBD1. This CDR3 comprises 14 residues. Germline CDR1 reads SGHRS; CDR2 reads YFSETQ. Losses at the gene ends were 4 bases for V and 3 bases for J; bases not matched to a gene: 5. In DNA form, the CDR3 reads TGCGCCAGCAGCGCAGACAGGGGACACTATGGCTACACCTTC. It encodes CASSADRGHYGYTF.

The V call is TRBV7-7, the J call TRBJ2-1, with 7 bases that match TRBD2. Looked up from germline, CDR1 is SSHAT and CDR2 is FNYEAQ (reference sequence). The CDR3 runs to 17 residues. V lost 4 bases, J lost 4 bases, and 13 bases stayed unmatched. CDR3 DNA sequence: TGTGCCAGCAGCTCGAAGGTGCCTAGCGGAGTTTACAATGAGCAGTTCTTC. Its translation: CASSSKVPSGVYNEQFF.